This note documents a single T cell receptor (beta chain) sequence. Its antigen remains unknown. Germline CDR1 is MNHEY and CDR2 is SMNVEV (reference sequence). The CDR3 has 16 amino acids. TCRdb re-analyzed the 5' RACE reads; it lists each CDR3 protein once, without DNA. Its table lists approximately 140,000 distinct CDR3 sequences. The data derive from a study of monozygotic twins with inflammatory bowel disease. General observations from the study: Different T cell subtypes could not be distinguished.

Blood was collected, around 2.7 ml per donor. Sequenced material: blood. The receptor's source is a human donor with ulcerative colitis or Crohn's disease, or a healthy co-twin of an affected twin (not recorded which). This chain connects TRBV27 to TRBJ2-1; TCRdb's D call, TRBD2, is unchecked because there is no DNA. CDR3 amino acids: CASSLGTLAGGNEQFF.